The 5 T cell receptor beta chains below all came from one sample that was sequenced in a study of blood T cell repertoires in COVID-19. Profiling relied on immunoSEQ multiplex PCR, and the TCRdb table lists in-frame clones only, not all of them. Of roughly 260,000 clones in the sample, more than 70% were seen once. The sequenced sample was peripheral blood. The receptors shown here come from a woman in her thirties or forties who had recovered from COVID-19.

The chain is built from TRBV11-3 and TRBJ2-2; the match to TRBD2 covers 9 bases. Trimming took 1 base from V and 1 from J; bases not matched to a gene: 4. The CDR3 covers 17 residues. Germline CDR1 reads SGHNT; CDR2 reads YENEEA. CDR3 DNA sequence: TGTGCCAGCAGCTTAGTCTTGACTAGCGGGAACACCGGGGAGCTGTTTTTT. Its protein is CASSLVLTSGNTGELFF.

The chain joins TRBV6-2 or TRBV6-3 to TRBJ1-5; D remains unclear. CDR3 size: 14 residues. Trimming removed 5 bases from V and 3 bases from J, with 11 bases in between. CDR1 is MNHEY and CDR2 is SVGEGT in the germline V gene. The CDR3, as DNA: TGTGCCAGCAGTCAGATTAATATCAATCAGCCCCAGCATTTT. Its protein is CASSQININQPQHF.

This clone was seen just once. The chain combines TRBV5-1 with TRBJ2-7; no firm D call. This CDR3 is 14 amino acids long. The germline V gene has CDR1 SGHRS and CDR2 YFSETQ. V was trimmed by 4 bases and J by 0 bases, leaving 11 bases between them. Here the CDR3 reads CASSDKQGSYEQYF. The CDR3 DNA is TGCGCCAGCAGCGACAAACAAGGCTCCTACGAGCAGTACTTC.

The chain carries TRBV5-1 and TRBJ1-4; D remains ambiguous. CDR1 is SGHRS, CDR2 YFSETQ, per germline. V dropped 0 bases and J dropped 8 bases, with 11 bases sitting between them. This CDR3 has 14 residues. The CDR3 loop reads CASSLDHLGEKLFF. CDR3 DNA: TGCGCCAGCAGCTTGGATCATCTCGGGGAAAAACTGTTTTTT. Looking up the rest from reference TRBV5-1 and TRBJ1-4 gives the full variable domain: KAGVTQTPRYLIKTRGQQVTLSCSPISGHRSVSWYQQTPGQGLQFLFEYFSETQRNKGNFPGRFSGRQFSNSRSEMNVSTLELGDSALYLCASSLDHLGEKLFFGSGTQLSVL.

The rearrangement joins TRBV7-8 to TRBJ2-2, with a tentative D call TRBD2 (7 bases). Trimming stripped 1 base from V and 10 bases from J, with 13 bases between. Per the germline V gene, CDR1 is SGHVS and CDR2 is FQNEAQ. There are 14 residues in the CDR3. CDR3 in amino acids: CASSLGGGAKELFF. CDR3 nucleotides: TGTGCCAGCAGCTTAGGGGGGGGCGCGAAGGAGCTGTTTTTT. Using reference TRBV7-8 and TRBJ2-2 for the parts outside the CDR3, the full variable domain is GAGVSQSPRYKVAKRGQDVALRCDPISGHVSLFWYQQALGQGPEFLTYFQNEAQLDKSGLPSDRFFAERPEGSVSTLKIQRTQQEDSAVYLCASSLGGGAKELFFGEGSRLTVL.